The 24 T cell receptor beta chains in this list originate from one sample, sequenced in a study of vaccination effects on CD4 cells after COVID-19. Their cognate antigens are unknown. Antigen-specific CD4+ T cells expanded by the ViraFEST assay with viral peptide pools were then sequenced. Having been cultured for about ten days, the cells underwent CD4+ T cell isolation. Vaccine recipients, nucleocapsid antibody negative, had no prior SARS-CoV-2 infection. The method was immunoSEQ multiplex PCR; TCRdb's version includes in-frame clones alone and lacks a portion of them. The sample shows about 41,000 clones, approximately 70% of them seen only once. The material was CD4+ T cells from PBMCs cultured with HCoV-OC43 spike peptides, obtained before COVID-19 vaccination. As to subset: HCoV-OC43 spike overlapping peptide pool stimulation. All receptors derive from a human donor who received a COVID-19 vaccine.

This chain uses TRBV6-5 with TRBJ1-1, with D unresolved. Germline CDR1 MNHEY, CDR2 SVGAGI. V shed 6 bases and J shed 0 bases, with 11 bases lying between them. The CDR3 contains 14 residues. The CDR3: CASRISQMNTEAFF. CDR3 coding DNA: TGTGCCAGCAGGATATCGCAGATGAACACTGAAGCTTTCTTT.

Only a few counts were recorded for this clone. CDR3 nucleotides: TGTGCCAGCAGCCCACGGAACCCCCGCGAATATGGCTACACCTTC. Translating gives CASSPRNPREYGYTF. This chain uses TRBV7-9 with TRBJ1-2; D gene uncertain. From germline, CDR1 is SEHNR and CDR2 FQNEAQ (reference sequence). Between the trimmed V and J ends, which lost 5 bases and 5 bases, there was a span of 18 bases. This CDR3 is 15 amino acids long.

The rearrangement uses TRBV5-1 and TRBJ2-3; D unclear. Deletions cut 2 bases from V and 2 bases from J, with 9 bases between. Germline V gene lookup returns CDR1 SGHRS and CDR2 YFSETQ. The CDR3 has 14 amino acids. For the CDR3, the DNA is TGCGCCAGCAGCTTCCGGACGGACACAGATACGCAGTATTTT. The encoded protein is CASSFRTDTDTQYF.

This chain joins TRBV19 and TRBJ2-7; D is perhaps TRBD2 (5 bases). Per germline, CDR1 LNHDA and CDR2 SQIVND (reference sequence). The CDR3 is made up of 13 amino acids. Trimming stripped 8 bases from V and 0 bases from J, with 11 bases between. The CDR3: CASGEGLSYEQYF. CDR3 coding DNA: TGTGCCAGTGGCGAGGGTCTCTCCTACGAGCAGTACTTC. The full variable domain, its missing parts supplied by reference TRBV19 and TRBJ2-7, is DGGITQSPKYLFRKEGQNVTLSCEQNLNHDAMYWYRQDPGQGLRLIYYSQIVNDFQKGDIAEGYSVSREKKESFPLTVTSAQKNPTAFYLCASGEGLSYEQYFGPGTRLTVT.

In DNA form, the CDR3 reads TGTGCCAGCAGTTACAGAGAAAATGAAAAACTGTTTTTT. Translation gives CASSYRENEKLFF. The rearrangement uses TRBV6-5 and TRBJ1-4; no definite D call. CDR1 is MNHEY, CDR2 SVGAGI, per germline. CDR3 length: 13 residues. V was pared by 2 bases and J by 5 bases, with 6 bases between.

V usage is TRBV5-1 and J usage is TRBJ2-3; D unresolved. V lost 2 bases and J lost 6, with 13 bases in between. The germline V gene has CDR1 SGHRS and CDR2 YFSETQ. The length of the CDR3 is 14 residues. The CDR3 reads CASSLLWGGDTQYF. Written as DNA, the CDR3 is TGCGCCAGCAGCTTATTGTGGGGTGGGGATACGCAGTATTTT.

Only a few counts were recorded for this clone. The CDR3 reads CASADLNRGTEAFF. CDR3 sequence (DNA): TGTGCCAGCGCCGATCTAAACAGGGGCACTGAAGCTTTCTTT. This chain links TRBV18 with TRBJ1-1, with TRBD1 identical over 7 bases. The CDR3 length is 14 residues. The V segment lost 8 bases and the J segment 4 bases; nucleotides outside the gene matches: 10. The germline V gene encodes CDR1 KGHSH and CDR2 LQKENI. Based on the CDR3 plus reference TRBV18 and TRBJ1-1, the full variable domain is NAGVMQNPRHLVRRRGQEARLRCSPMKGHSHVYWYRQLPEEGLKFMVYLQKENIIDESGMPKERFSAEFPKEGPSILRIQQVVRGDSAAYFCASADLNRGTEAFFGQGTRLTVV.

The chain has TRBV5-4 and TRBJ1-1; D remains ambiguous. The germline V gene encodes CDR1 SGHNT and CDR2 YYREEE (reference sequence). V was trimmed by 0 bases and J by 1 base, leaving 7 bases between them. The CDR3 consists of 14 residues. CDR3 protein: CASSLGQQNTEAFF. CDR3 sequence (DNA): TGTGCCAGCAGCTTGGGGCAGCAGAACACTGAAGCTTTCTTT.

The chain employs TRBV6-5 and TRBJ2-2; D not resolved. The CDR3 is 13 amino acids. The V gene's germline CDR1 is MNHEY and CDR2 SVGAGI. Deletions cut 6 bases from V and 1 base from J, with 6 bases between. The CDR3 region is CASRQLNTGELFF. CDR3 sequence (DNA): TGTGCCAGCAGGCAGCTGAACACCGGGGAGCTGTTTTTT.

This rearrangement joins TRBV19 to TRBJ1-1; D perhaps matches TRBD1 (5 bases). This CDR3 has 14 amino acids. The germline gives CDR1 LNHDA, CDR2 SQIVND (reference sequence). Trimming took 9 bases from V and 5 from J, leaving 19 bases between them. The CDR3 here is CASQGASRKTEAFF. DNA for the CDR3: TGTGCCAGCCAGGGAGCGTCCCGGAAGACTGAAGCTTTCTTT.

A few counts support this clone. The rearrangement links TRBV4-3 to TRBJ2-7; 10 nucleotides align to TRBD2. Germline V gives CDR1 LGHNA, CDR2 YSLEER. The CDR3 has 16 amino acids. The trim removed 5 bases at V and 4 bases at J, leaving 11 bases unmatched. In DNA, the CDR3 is TGCGCCAGCAGCAAAGCGCCGGGACTAGCGTTGTACGAGCAGTACTTC. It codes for CASSKAPGLALYEQYF.

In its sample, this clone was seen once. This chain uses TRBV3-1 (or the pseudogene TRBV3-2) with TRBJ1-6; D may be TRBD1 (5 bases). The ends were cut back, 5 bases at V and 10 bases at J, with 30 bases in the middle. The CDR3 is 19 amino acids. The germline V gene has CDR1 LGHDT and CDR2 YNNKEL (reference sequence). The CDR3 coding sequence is TGTGCCAGCAGCGACCCGGTTGGGGCCCGTGAACGGTCGGGGTCACCCCTCCACTTT. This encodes CASSDPVGARERSGSPLHF.

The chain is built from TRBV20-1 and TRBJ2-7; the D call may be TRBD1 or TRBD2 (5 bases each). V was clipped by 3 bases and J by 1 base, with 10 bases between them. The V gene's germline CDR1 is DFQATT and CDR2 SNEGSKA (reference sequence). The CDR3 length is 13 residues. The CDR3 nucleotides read TGCAGTGCTAGTGGGACCCCGTCCTACGAGCAGTACTTC. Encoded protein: CSASGTPSYEQYF.

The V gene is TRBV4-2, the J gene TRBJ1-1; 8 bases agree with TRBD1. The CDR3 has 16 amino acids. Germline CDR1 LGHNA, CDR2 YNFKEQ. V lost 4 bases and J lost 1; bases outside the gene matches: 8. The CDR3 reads CASSPHRGGANTEAFF. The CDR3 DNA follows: TGTGCCAGCAGCCCCCACAGGGGGGGAGCGAACACTGAAGCTTTCTTT.

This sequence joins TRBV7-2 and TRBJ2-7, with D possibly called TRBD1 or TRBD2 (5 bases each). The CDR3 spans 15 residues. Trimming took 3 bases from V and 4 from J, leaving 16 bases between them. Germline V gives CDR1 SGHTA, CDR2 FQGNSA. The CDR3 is CASSLGTVSTYEQYF. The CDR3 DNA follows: TGTGCCAGCAGCTTGGGGACCGTGAGTACTTACGAGCAGTACTTC.

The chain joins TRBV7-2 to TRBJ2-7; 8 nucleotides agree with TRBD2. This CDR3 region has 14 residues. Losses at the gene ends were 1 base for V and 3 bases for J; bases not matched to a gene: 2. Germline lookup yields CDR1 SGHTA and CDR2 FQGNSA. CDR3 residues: CASSLVAGNYEQYF. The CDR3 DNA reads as TGTGCCAGCAGCTTAGTAGCGGGGAACTACGAGCAGTACTTC.

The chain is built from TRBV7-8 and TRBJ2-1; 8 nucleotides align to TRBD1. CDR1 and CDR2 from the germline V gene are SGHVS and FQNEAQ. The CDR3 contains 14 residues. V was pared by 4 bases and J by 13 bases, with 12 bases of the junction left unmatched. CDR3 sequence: CASSYASPGQEQFF. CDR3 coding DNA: TGTGCCAGCAGCTATGCGTCTCCGGGACAGGAACAGTTCTTC.

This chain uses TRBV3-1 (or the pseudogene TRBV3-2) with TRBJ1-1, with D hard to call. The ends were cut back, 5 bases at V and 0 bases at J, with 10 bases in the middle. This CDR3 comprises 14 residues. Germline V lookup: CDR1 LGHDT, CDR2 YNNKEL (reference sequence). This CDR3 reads CASSIGRLNTEAFF. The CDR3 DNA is TGTGCCAGCAGCATCGGACGGTTGAACACTGAAGCTTTCTTT.

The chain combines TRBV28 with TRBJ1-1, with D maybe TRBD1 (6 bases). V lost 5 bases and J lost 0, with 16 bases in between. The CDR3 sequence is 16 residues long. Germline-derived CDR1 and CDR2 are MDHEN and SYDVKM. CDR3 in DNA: TGTGCCAGCAGTCCACCCCACGGACAGCTGAACACTGAAGCTTTCTTT. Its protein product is CASSPPHGQLNTEAFF.

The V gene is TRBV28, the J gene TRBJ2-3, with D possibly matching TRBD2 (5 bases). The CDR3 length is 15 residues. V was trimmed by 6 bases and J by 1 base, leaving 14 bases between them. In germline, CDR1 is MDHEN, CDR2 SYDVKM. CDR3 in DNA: TGTGCCAGCAGGCCCTCGGGAAGTGGCACAGATACGCAGTATTTT. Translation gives CASRPSGSGTDTQYF.

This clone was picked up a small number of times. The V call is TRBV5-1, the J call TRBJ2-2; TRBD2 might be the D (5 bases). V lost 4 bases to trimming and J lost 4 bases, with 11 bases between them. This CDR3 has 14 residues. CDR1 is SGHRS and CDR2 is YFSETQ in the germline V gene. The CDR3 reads CASSRDYLTGELFF. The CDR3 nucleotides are TGCGCCAGCAGCCGTGACTACCTCACCGGGGAGCTGTTTTTT.

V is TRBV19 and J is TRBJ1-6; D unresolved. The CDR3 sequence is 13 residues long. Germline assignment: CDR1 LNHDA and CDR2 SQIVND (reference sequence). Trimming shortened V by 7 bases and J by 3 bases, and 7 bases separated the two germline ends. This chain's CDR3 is CASMESYNSPLHF. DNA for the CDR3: TGTGCCAGTATGGAGAGCTATAATTCACCCCTCCACTTT.

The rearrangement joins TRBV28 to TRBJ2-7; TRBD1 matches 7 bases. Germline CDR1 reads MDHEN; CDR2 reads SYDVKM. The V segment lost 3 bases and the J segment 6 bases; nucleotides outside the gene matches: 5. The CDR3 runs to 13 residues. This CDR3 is CASSLRGGLEQYF. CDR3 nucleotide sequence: TGTGCCAGCAGTTTGAGAGGGGGCCTCGAGCAGTACTTC.

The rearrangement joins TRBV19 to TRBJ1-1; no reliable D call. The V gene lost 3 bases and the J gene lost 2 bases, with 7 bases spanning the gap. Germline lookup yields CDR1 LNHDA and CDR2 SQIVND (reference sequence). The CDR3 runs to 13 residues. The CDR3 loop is CASSMTLNTEAFF. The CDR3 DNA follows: TGTGCCAGTAGTATGACGTTAAACACTGAAGCTTTCTTT.